This TCR beta chain was captured in a study of shared clonotypes between healthy human individuals. Positively selected for CCR7, the CD45RO-negative cells used as naive CD8 cells excluded terminally differentiated effector memory CD45RA+ cells. Profiling relied on immunoSEQ multiplex PCR, and the TCRdb table lists in-frame clones only, not all of them. This sample carries roughly 2,000,000 clones, approximately 95% of them seen once, and the ten largest clones take approximately 1.2%. CDR1 and CDR2 from the germline V gene are SGHAT and FQNNGV. The CDR3 is 16 residues long. Trimming removed 3 bases from V and 2 bases from J, with 14 bases in between.

V usage is TRBV11-2 and J usage is TRBJ1-5; D possibly corresponds to TRBD1 (5 bases). Sequencing was carried out using naive CD8+ T cells sorted from blood. The origin of this receptor is a man aged 18 to 30 in good health. The CDR3, as DNA: TGTGCCAGCAGCTTGGGGGACGGCAACCGCAATCAGCCCCAGCATTTT. It specifies CASSLGDGNRNQPQHF.